A selection of T cell receptor beta chains follows, all from one sample in a study of T cell repertoires in ileal Crohn's disease. Sequencing used immunoSEQ multiplex PCR; TCRdb keeps in-frame clones, though not all of them. The sample has about 62,000 clones, around nine tenths seen once. The specimen sequenced was ileal tissue. The receptor source for this set is an adult with Crohn's disease. The CDR3 runs from the conserved cysteine through the conserved F or W. D genes are given only for firm matches.

cdr3_nt | cdr3_aa | d_call | j_call | v_call
TGTGCCAGCAGTGAACGTCGGGGGACTGAAGCTTTCTTT | CASSERRGTEAFF | . | TRBJ1-1 | TRBV6-1
TGCAGCGTTGGGGGGGTGGGAGAGACCCAGTACTTC | CSVGGVGETQYF | . | TRBJ2-5 | TRBV29-1
TGTGCCAGCAGTGAATTTATTTCGGGGGGCTACACCTTC | CASSEFISGGYTF | . | TRBJ1-2 | TRBV6-1
TGTGCCAGCAGCTTAGGGCTAGCGGGGCCACCCTCCAACAATGAGCAGTTCTTC | CASSLGLAGPPSNNEQFF | TRBD2 | TRBJ2-1 | TRBV11-3
TGTGCCAGCAGCGCCGACAGACGAAAACTGTTTTTT | CASSADRRKLFF | . | TRBJ1-4 | TRBV7-2
TGTGCCAGCAGTTACGACCCAGGAGGGCTAGGCTACGAGCAGTACTTC | CASSYDPGGLGYEQYF | . | TRBJ2-7 | TRBV6-6
TGTGCCAGCAGTCCCTTAACTGAAGCTTTCTTT | CASSPLTEAFF | . | TRBJ1-1 | TRBV6-6
TGTGCCAGCTCACCACAAAAGGGCCTGAGGGCTTCCGGGGAGCTGTTTTTT | CASSPQKGLRASGELFF | . | TRBJ2-2 | TRBV18
TGCGCCAGCAGCTTGGCAGGGGGACAGCCCCAGCATTTT | CASSLAGGQPQHF | TRBD1 | TRBJ1-5 | TRBV5-1
TGTGCCAGCAGCCCCCCGGAGGGGCAGCCCCAGCATTTT | CASSPPEGQPQHF | . | TRBJ1-5 | TRBV7-8
TGTGCCAGCAGTTCCTTCTCCAGGACCGGGGAGCTGTTTTTT | CASSSFSRTGELFF | . | TRBJ2-2 | TRBV6-5
TGCGCCAGCAGCCAATGGGACAGAAAAGGAACAGATACGCAGTATTTT | CASSQWDRKGTDTQYF | TRBD1 | TRBJ2-3 | TRBV4-3
TGCGCCAGCAAATGGGACACTCAGAGGAACACTGAAGCTTTCTTT | CASKWDTQRNTEAFF | . | TRBJ1-1 | TRBV5-1
TGTGCCAGCAGCTCCGGGACAGATAATCACTATGGCTACACCTTC | CASSSGTDNHYGYTF | TRBD1 | TRBJ1-2 | TRBV5-4